These 14 T cell receptor beta chains were sequenced from one sample in a study of CD8 T cells in ankylosing spondylitis. Regarding the study as a whole: There was a TCR beta motif, made of several highly homologous variants, that appeared characteristic of ankylosing spondylitis blood.

These receptors lack a known antigen. Using its own MiXCR run on the 5' RACE reads, TCRdb lists one record per CDR3 protein. Among some 220,000 distinct CDR3 sequences listed, 6% to 8.5% were seen once. The material sequenced was blood, either unsorted or a sorted T cell fraction (not recorded which). These receptors were obtained from a male donor with ankylosing spondylitis.

This clonotype was counted many times. The chain employs TRBV6-2 or TRBV6-3 and TRBJ2-1, with 9 bases fitting TRBD2. The CDR3 runs 14 residues. Losses at the gene ends were 3 bases for V and 4 bases for J; bases not matched to a gene: 1. Germline CDR1 MNHEY, CDR2 SVGEGT. CDR3 residues: CASSYAGGYNEQFF. In DNA form, the CDR3 reads TGTGCCAGCAGTTATGCGGGAGGGTACAATGAGCAGTTCTTC.

CDR3 bases: TGTGCCAGCAGCTCTCAGGGGGACACCGGGGAGCTGTTTTTT. Protein product: CASSSQGDTGELFF. The chain carries TRBV5-6 and TRBJ2-2; 7 bases are shared with TRBD1. The CDR3 sequence is 14 residues long. V trimming: 3 bases; J trimming: 3 bases; junction bases outside the gene matches: 2. Germline CDR1 SGHDT, CDR2 YYEEEE.

This clonotype appeared many times. The chain links TRBV7-9 to TRBJ1-2; 7 positions match TRBD1. The CDR3 has 14 amino acids. Germline V gene sequence: CDR1 SEHNR, CDR2 FQNEAQ (reference sequence). J lost 7 bases, V lost 1 base, and 6 bases had no gene match. The CDR3 is CASSLVVGGAGYTF. In nucleotides, the CDR3 is TGTGCCAGCAGCTTAGTGGTAGGGGGCGCTGGCTACACCTTC. The variable domain in full, with the rest retrieved from reference TRBV7-9 and TRBJ1-2, is DTGVSQNPRHKITKRGQNVTFRCDPISEHNRLYWYRQTLGQGPEFLTYFQNEAQLEKSRLLSDRFSAERPKGSFSTLEIQRTEQGDSAMYLCASSLVVGGAGYTFGSGTRLTVV.

This clonotype came up many times. CDR3 protein: CASSLSPFGTQYF. CDR3 nucleotides: TGTGCCAGCAGTTTATCCCCGTTCGGGACCCAGTACTTC. The chain has TRBV27 and TRBJ2-5; no reliable D call. The CDR3 is 13 residues long. Germline V gene lookup returns CDR1 MNHEY and CDR2 SMNVEV (reference sequence). The ends were cut back, 0 bases at V and 7 bases at J, with 9 bases in the middle.

There are many counts of this clonotype. The chain uses TRBV6-6 and TRBJ2-7; TRBD1 is a possible D gene (5 bases). Germline V gives CDR1 MNHNY, CDR2 SVGAGI (reference sequence). This CDR3 is 12 amino acids long. V dropped 6 bases and J dropped 3 bases, with 9 bases sitting between them. The CDR3 region is CASRADSYEQYF. The CDR3 bases are TGTGCCAGCAGGGCCGACAGCTACGAGCAGTACTTC.

This clonotype came up many times. The rearrangement uses TRBV4-2 and TRBJ2-2, with 8 bases identical to TRBD2. This CDR3 has 19 residues. Germline lookup yields CDR1 LGHNA and CDR2 YNFKEQ. Losses at the gene ends were 1 base for V and 0 bases for J; bases not matched to a gene: 10. The CDR3 DNA is TGTGCCAGCAGCCAAGGTTTTAGCGGGAAGCTCGCGAACACCGGGGAGCTGTTTTTT. The encoded protein is CASSQGFSGKLANTGELFF.

On this clonotype itself: A much larger clone is a single base away; this may be a read error. The rearrangement uses TRBV27 and TRBJ2-3; a weak D match, TRBD2 (6 bases). In germline, CDR1 is MNHEY, CDR2 SMNVEV (reference sequence). The germline V and J ends were trimmed by 11 bases and 2 bases, with 23 bases remaining between them. The CDR3 is 16 amino acids. Here the CDR3 DNA reads TGTGCCGGCACCCTAGGGCCGGGACTCCCCACAGATACGCAGTATTTT. This encodes CAGTLGPGLPTDTQYF.

This clonotype came up a few times. The V and J genes are TRBV2 and TRBJ2-1, with 13 nucleotides matching TRBD2. V gave up 2 bases and J gave up 2 bases; unmatched junction bases: 6. The CDR3 consists of 18 residues. Germline V gene lookup returns CDR1 SNHLY and CDR2 FYNNEI. DNA of the CDR3: TGTGCCAGCAGTGAAATTTCTGGGACTAGCGGGACCTACAATGAGCAGTTCTTC. Its protein is CASSEISGTSGTYNEQFF.

This clonotype was seen at least ten times. V gene TRBV10-3 combines with J gene TRBJ2-1; 7 nucleotides match TRBD1. This CDR3 region has 16 residues. J gave up 4 bases and V 4 bases, and 10 bases lay outside the gene matches. From germline, CDR1 is ENHRY and CDR2 SYGVKD. Here the CDR3 reads CAISGTAAGGYNEQFF. The CDR3 DNA sequence: TGTGCCATCAGTGGGACCGCGGCAGGGGGATACAATGAGCAGTTCTTC.

This clonotype appeared many times. The rearrangement uses TRBV4-2 and TRBJ2-1; no clear D gene. CDR1 is LGHNA and CDR2 is YNFKEQ in the germline V gene. V was pared by 0 bases and J by 5 bases, with 11 bases between. The CDR3 totals 15 residues. CDR3 sequence: CASSQDRSVHNEQFF. Written as DNA, the CDR3 is TGTGCCAGCAGCCAAGATCGGTCAGTCCACAATGAGCAGTTCTTC.

This sequence joins TRBV6-1 and TRBJ2-7, with D uncertain. This CDR3 is 10 amino acids long. CDR1 is MNHNS and CDR2 is SASEGT in the germline V gene. V lost 7 bases and J 2 bases, leaving 3 bases between the germline ends. CDR3 nucleotides: TGTGCCAGCAAAGCCTACGAGCAGTACTTC. This sequence encodes CASKAYEQYF.

Ten or more counts support this clonotype. The DNA for the CDR3 is TGTGCCAGCAGTGAAATAAGGGCGAACACTGAAGCTTTCTTT. Amino acids: CASSEIRANTEAFF. The rearrangement links TRBV2 to TRBJ1-1; D gene ambiguous. V was trimmed by 2 bases and J by 1 base, leaving 8 bases between them. The germline V gene encodes CDR1 SNHLY and CDR2 FYNNEI. This CDR3 region has 14 residues.

This clonotype was seen at least ten times. The chain links TRBV7-2 to TRBJ1-5; D remains ambiguous. V was shortened by 3 bases and J by 7 bases, with 19 bases between the two germline ends. Germline CDR1 and CDR2: SGHTA and FQGNSA. There are 16 residues in the CDR3. CDR3 protein: CASSLVRNGLHQPQHF. In DNA form, the CDR3 reads TGTGCCAGCAGCTTGGTTAGGAACGGCCTCCACCAGCCCCAGCATTTT.

This clonotype came up many times. This chain connects TRBV7-9 to TRBJ2-1; no clear D. V lost 0 bases and J 10 bases, leaving 4 bases between the germline ends. The CDR3 extends over 11 amino acids. Germline V gene lookup returns CDR1 SEHNR and CDR2 FQNEAQ (reference sequence). The CDR3 DNA sequence: TGTGCCAGCAGCTTAGCGGTGGAGCAGTTCTTC. As protein: CASSLAVEQFF.